This entry lists 2 T cell receptor beta chains sequenced from one sample in a study of CD8 T cells in Susac syndrome. Reverse transcription of about 0.5 to 1 ug RNA used random hexamers. TCRdb recomputed calls from the immunoSEQ multiplex PCR reads with MiXCR, one row per CDR3 protein. This table has some 150,000 distinct CDR3 sequences, approximately 93% appearing once. The sequenced sample consisted of CD4+ T cells from PBMCs. These receptor sequences come from a human donor in good health.

J is TRBJ2-7 and V is TRBV9; the match to TRBD1 covers 7 bases. The CDR3 loop spans 15 amino acids. With V trimmed by 4 bases and J by 0 bases, 7 bases remained unmatched. CDR1 and CDR2 from the germline V gene are SGDLS and YYNGEE. CDR3 in DNA: TGTGCCAGCAGCCAGAGGGGGACAGACTCCTACGAGCAGTACTTC. This translates into CASSQRGTDSYEQYF.

This chain connects TRBV5-1 to TRBJ2-1; TRBD2 might be the D (5 bases). The CDR3 sequence is 14 residues long. V was cut by 4 bases and J by 3 bases, with 11 bases left in between. CDR1 is SGHRS, CDR2 YFSETQ, per germline. The CDR3 DNA follows: TGCGCCAGCAGCCCACCCGGGGTCTACAATGAGCAGTTCTTC. It codes for CASSPPGVYNEQFF.